This T cell receptor beta chain was profiled in a study of monozygotic twins with inflammatory bowel disease. Study findings and constraints: Whereas healthy co-twins had higher TCRbeta diversity (inverse Simpson), IBD patients had lower diversity. IBD patients exhibited fewer clonotypes shared with other individuals than healthy twins, particularly with disease activity.

Whole blood supplied total RNA, and T cells were not sorted. Each UMI harboured a 6-nucleotide sample barcode and was appended via template switching. TCRdb re-called the 5' RACE reads; every CDR3 protein appears as one record, without DNA. The specimen's table records around 450,000 distinct CDR3 sequences. Comments on this clonotype: Its antigen is as yet unknown.

The sequence was obtained from a human donor with ulcerative colitis or Crohn's disease, or a healthy co-twin of an affected twin (not recorded which). Sample: blood.

CDR3 loop: CASREGRGYEQYF. V usage is TRBV6-6 and J usage is TRBJ2-7; TCRdb's D call of TRBD2 is untestable without DNA. Looked up from germline, CDR1 is MNHNY and CDR2 is SVGAGI (reference sequence). The CDR3 covers 13 residues.